The clone carrying this T cell receptor beta chain was observed many times. The CDR3 covers 13 residues. CDR1 DFQATT and CDR2 SNEGSKA come from the germline V gene (reference sequence). The V gene end was trimmed by 5 bases and the J gene end by 6 bases; junction bases not matched to a gene: 2. This specimen belongs to a study of early T cells in non-severe SARS-CoV-2 infection. In the library, individual cDNA molecules carried attached unique molecular identifiers. TCRdb fed the 5' RACE reads into MiXCR, producing one record per CDR3 protein. The repertoire holds tens of thousands of distinct CDR3 sequences, roughly 5.4% seen once, with roughly 3.6% in the top ten.

This clonotype was obtained from an adult who was a healthcare worker with PCR-confirmed SARS-CoV-2 infection or an uninfected control (not recorded which). Material for sequencing was whole blood. The chain recombines TRBV20-1 with TRBJ1-4; 11 positions match TRBD1. For the CDR3, the DNA is TGCAGTGCTGGGACAGGGGGGGATGAAAAACTGTTTTTT. The encoded protein is CSAGTGGDEKLFF.